Listed below are T cell receptor beta chains from one sample, sequenced in a study of cytomegalovirus exposure and HLA in healthy donors. Assay: immunoSEQ multiplex PCR; the TCRdb copy retains only in-frame clones and omits some. The top ten clones hold over 0.2% of a sample with fewer than 150,000 clones, approximately 80% of them seen once. The source material was PBMCs. These receptors originate from a man aged 45 to 65 in good health and CMV-seronegative. Both conserved end residues are part of each CDR3.

14	TRBV7-9	TRBJ2-6	CASSVSSGANVLTF
14	TRBV9	TRBJ2-3	CASSVALSTDTQYF
13	TRBV5-1	TRBJ2-7	CASSLEGLYEQYF
15	TRBV6-5	TRBJ1-3	CASSLTERPGNTIYF
15	TRBV6-5	TRBJ1-4	CASRPRGTGSEKLFF
15	TRBV6-1	TRBJ2-3	CASSGFQGGRDTQYF
14	TRBV6-1	TRBJ1-6	CASTLGTENSPLHF
12	TRBV29-1	TRBJ2-1	CSVWTAGNEQFF
14	TRBV6-6	TRBJ1-4	CASIKGGGFSGLFF
15	TRBV19	TRBJ1-3	CSSIGPRVEGNTIYF
17	TRBV5-1	TRBJ2-1	CASSIGTAQIHYNEQFF
16	TRBV27	.	CASNSLAGLSGYEQYF
13	TRBV2	TRBJ2-7	CASSGGFPYEQYF
14	TRBV6-5	TRBJ1-2	CASSPTGPNYGYTF
12	TRBV29-1	TRBJ2-5	CSVFIGRETQYF
15	TRBV18	TRBJ1-6	CASSPSGGRGSPLHF
14	TRBV11-3	TRBJ2-5	CASSHRTDQETQYF
12	TRBV19	TRBJ1-2	CASSREGWGYTF
14	TRBV5-6	TRBJ1-3	CASSRTGAGNTIYF
15	TRBV7-3	TRBJ2-5	CASSQGPTGGETQYF
15	TRBV4-2	TRBJ2-3	CASSQDRGQTDTQYF
15	TRBV7-2	TRBJ1-6	CASSITGGKNSPLHF
13	TRBV12-5	TRBJ1-1	CASGGQMNTEAFF
15	TRBV14	TRBJ2-2	CAKHGRGRYAGELFF
14	TRBV7-9	TRBJ2-1	CASSLAKVRGEQFF
14	TRBV19	TRBJ1-5	CASSFRQDNQPQHF
14	TRBV7-2	TRBJ1-5	CASSLRGKDQPQHF
12	TRBV7-2	TRBJ2-5	CASSLLGETQYF
15	TRBV4-2	TRBJ2-2	CASSQAGGNTGELFF
14	TRBV5-4	TRBJ2-7	CASSPDRGRNEQYF
15	TRBV5-1	TRBJ1-4	CASSSDTATNEKLFF
11	TRBV6-1	TRBJ1-6	CASRVGEPLHF
14	TRBV4-3	TRBJ1-6	CASSQVMRNSPLHF
16	TRBV4-1	TRBJ2-3	CASSQAIPPREDTQYF
14	TRBV19	TRBJ1-5	CASSSRDRVQPQHF
16	TRBV11-2	TRBJ2-5	CASSRLAGGRGETQYF
16	TRBV25-1	TRBJ2-7	CASSEPGQGNSYEQYF
15	TRBV19	TRBJ1-1	CASSPTGHLNTEAFF
18	TRBV7-9	TRBJ2-5	CASSRDERRGGAQETQYF
15	TRBV6-5	TRBJ2-6	CASTYGVSGANVLTF
14	TRBV12-2	TRBJ2-5	CASREREGPETQYF
15	TRBV6-6	TRBJ2-1	CASSFRDRGDNEQFF
14	TRBV15	TRBJ2-7	CATSSGGGSRVQYF
14	TRBV6-1	TRBJ2-7	CASSEAGGPYEQYF
19	TRBV28	TRBJ1-5	CASSLGAGGYSHSNQPQHF
17	TRBV30	TRBJ1-1	CARPAGGFISMNTEAFF
15	TRBV6-1	TRBJ2-7	CASSVRGQAVYEQYF
15	TRBV7-9	TRBJ2-5	CASSARQGGRETQYF
16	TRBV4-3	TRBJ2-2	CASSQEVRTALGELFF
15	TRBV7-3	TRBJ2-5	CASSSGGGDQETQYF
13	TRBV6-1	TRBJ1-5	CASSATVLRPQHF
13	TRBV4-1	TRBJ1-4	CASSQGVGQAPFF
16	TRBV5-1	TRBJ2-7	CASSLRTADQSYEQYF
16	TRBV25-1	TRBJ1-2	CASSDDRAGRLYGYTF
15	TRBV28	TRBJ2-5	CASSLRGTSRETQYF
18	TRBV9	TRBJ1-3	CASSPQTIPGQFGNTIYF
13	TRBV19	TRBJ2-6	CASSGTLGGVLTF